This TCR beta chain derives from a study of cytomegalovirus exposure and HLA in healthy donors. Broader study findings: In a later analysis, CMV-associated beta chains were mostly HLA-associated, it appeared. Earlier analysis looked at TCR beta V segments, and most were productive about 90% or about 30% of the time.

This PCR relied on a set of 60 Vbeta primers and 13 Jbeta primers. The method was immunoSEQ multiplex PCR; TCRdb's version includes in-frame clones alone and lacks a portion of them. The sample consists of approximately 190,000 clones, roughly 80% of them appearing once. Comments on this clone: No antigen is known for it.

CDR3 length equals 14 residues. CDR1 is SGHTS and CDR2 is YDEGEE in the germline V gene. V gave up 3 bases and J gave up 6 bases; unmatched junction bases: 4. V gene TRBV5-8 combines with J gene TRBJ2-2; 8 bases agree with TRBD1. Sequenced: PBMCs. The TCR sequence derives from a man in his fifties or sixties in good health and CMV-seronegative. CDR3 loop: CASSSGTGPGELFF. The CDR3 nucleotides read TGTGCCAGCAGCTCGGGGACAGGCCCCGGGGAGCTGTTTTTT.